This record covers a single T cell receptor (beta chain). V lost 3 bases, J lost 0 bases, and 8 bases stayed unmatched. The CDR3 loop spans 16 amino acids. The germline V gene encodes CDR1 DFQATT and CDR2 SNEGSKA (reference sequence). The data were obtained in a study of blood T cell repertoires in COVID-19. Study-level information: Both acute and convalescent COVID-19 samples were obtained from the United States, Italy and Spain.

Profiling relied on immunoSEQ multiplex PCR, and the TCRdb table lists in-frame clones only, not all of them. The sample yields 200,000 to 250,000 clones, about four fifths seen once. The source is a man aged 50 to 59 with active or convalescent COVID-19. J is TRBJ2-5 and V is TRBV20-1; 9 bases align to TRBD2. The source material was peripheral blood. The CDR3 DNA follows: TGCAGTGCTAGTGGGCCTAGCGGGGCGTACCAAGAGACCCAGTACTTC. Protein: CSASGPSGAYQETQYF.